This T cell receptor (beta chain) is drawn from a study of shared clonotypes between healthy human individuals. Execution of the assay was at deep level. This table comes from immunoSEQ multiplex PCR, and its TCRdb copy is limited to in-frame clones, with some not included. The sample carries about a million clones, approximately 80% recorded once. CDR1 is MNHEY, CDR2 SVGAGI, per germline. The length of the CDR3 is 14 residues. Trimming took 6 bases from V and 4 from J; bases not matched to a gene: 5. With respect to this clone: The same CDR3 is also encoded by other DNA sequences in this sample.

This sequence joins TRBV6-5 and TRBJ2-1, with 8 bases matching TRBD2. Sequencing was done on a sample of memory CD4+ T cells sorted from blood. Subset: CD45RA-negative fraction. The source of this sequence is a young man in good health. The CDR3 bases are TGTGCCAGCAGGCGGAGCGGGAGTTACAATGAGCAGTTCTTC. It specifies CASRRSGSYNEQFF.